The clone carrying this TCR beta chain was picked up a small number of times. Genomic DNA provided the template from which TCR beta VDJ and CDR3 profiles were obtained. From the reads, TCRdb called clonotypes with MiXCR, one entry per CDR3 protein. The profile shows over 150,000 distinct CDR3 sequences, roughly 50% of them singletons. This sample is part of a study of CD8+CD57+ T cells in acquired aplastic anemia. Patients who underwent sequencing had shown CD8+CD57+ cell expansion by flow cytometry. Germline assignment: CDR1 MNHNS and CDR2 SASEGT. Trimming shortened V by 6 bases and J by 5 bases, and 13 bases separated the two germline ends. The CDR3 consists of 14 residues.

J is TRBJ2-2 and V is TRBV6-1; D is undetermined. The sequence came from a human donor with aplastic anemia. Sequenced material: sorted CD4+, CD8+, or CD8+CD57+ T cells (not recorded which) from PBMCs. CDR3 sequence (DNA): TGTGCCAGCAGCCAAATGTGGGGAACCGGGGAGCTGTTTTTT. The encoded protein is CASSQMWGTGELFF.